A selection of T cell receptor beta chains follows, all from one sample in a study of cytomegalovirus exposure and HLA in healthy donors. The assay was immunoSEQ multiplex PCR, and TCRdb's table has in-frame clones only and misses some. The data include about 60,000 clones; the top ten clones carry more than 15%. Material for sequencing was PBMCs. The receptors come from a boy aged 5-17 years in good health and CMV-seronegative. Both conserved end residues are part of each CDR3.

J gene,V gene,CDR3 protein
TRBJ1-1,TRBV6-1,CASSADRGMADTEAFF
TRBJ1-2,TRBV5-6,CASSTWNSRNYGYTF
TRBJ2-7,TRBV28,CASSLYGGTYEQYF
TRBJ1-5,TRBV2,CASSESGFSNQPQHF
TRBJ1-1,TRBV19,CATSPRNRGNTEAFF
TRBJ2-7,TRBV27,CASSLSETRLPYEQYF
TRBJ1-1,TRBV19,CASIEGRDTEAFF
TRBJ2-3,TRBV10-3,CAISVGGLAGVGGTDTQYF
TRBJ2-1,TRBV7-3,CASSLRQADNEQFF
TRBJ1-2,TRBV9,CASSGRDSFYGYTF
TRBJ2-7,TRBV27,CASISGRGSYEQYF
TRBJ2-7,TRBV7-8,CASSLAGGSYEQYF
TRBJ1-4,TRBV30,CAWKGVFREKLFF
TRBJ2-7,TRBV11-2,CASSFGQDYEQYF
TRBJ2-1,TRBV7-9,CASSFTGLNNEQFF
TRBJ2-3,TRBV6-5,CASKALGGSTDTQYF
TRBJ2-7,TRBV28,CASSFITSGHTPYEQYF
TRBJ2-2,TRBV19,CASSQYTGELFF
TRBJ2-2,TRBV29-1,CSGGLAGVAGLNTGELFF
TRBJ2-2,TRBV6-5,CASREGGAGELFF
TRBJ2-5,TRBV10-2,CASSARFETQYF
TRBJ2-3,TRBV5-6,CASGGRLGGDTQYF
TRBJ2-7,TRBV5-4,CASSLQAITGEQYF
TRBJ2-1,TRBV5-4,CASSGEGNEQFF
TRBJ1-3,TRBV2,CASSEARLVGNTIYF
TRBJ2-2,TRBV7-2,CASSLVGGNAGELFF
TRBJ1-5,TRBV7-9,CASSLGTGTRNQPQHF
TRBJ2-2,TRBV5-4,CASSPSGAGDPGELFF
NA,TRBV18,CASSPPNQGQTAEQYF
TRBJ1-2,TRBV6-5,CASKGANYGYTF
TRBJ2-3,TRBV30,CAWSQSTDTQYF
TRBJ1-1,TRBV9,CASSPGRVSNTEAFF
TRBJ2-1,TRBV6-1,CASSAGYYNEQFF
TRBJ2-3,TRBV5-4,CASSVAALGTDTQYF
TRBJ1-2,TRBV13,CASSLGQGISDGYTF
TRBJ2-3,TRBV5-1,CASSLGLAGSTDTQYF
TRBJ1-2,TRBV7-9,CASSAQGLGGYTF
TRBJ1-5,TRBV5-5,CASSRGGGWDQPQHF
TRBJ1-1,TRBV19,CASSISQGVTEAFF
TRBJ1-5,TRBV10-2,CASSGGGKQPQHF
TRBJ2-5,TRBV29-1,CSVRLAGGPSGETQYF
TRBJ2-7,TRBV30,CAWRGRTGRSLSYEQYF
TRBJ2-7,TRBV27,CASSQTSGMSYEQYF
TRBJ2-2,TRBV15,CATSRDGQATGELFF
TRBJ1-1,TRBV11-2,CASSSYRGGGTEAFF
TRBJ1-1,TRBV5-1,CASGDRGPNTEAFF
TRBJ1-6,TRBV15,CATSRDRGGSSSYNSPLHF
TRBJ1-4,TRBV30,CACHPNRIDEKLFF